This is a list of T cell receptor beta chains from one sample in a study of CXCR3-negative and CXCR3-positive naive CD8 T cells. TCRdb reprocessed the 5' RACE reads; each CDR3 protein has one entry and no DNA is given. The sample totals tens of thousands of distinct CDR3 sequences; its top ten clones hold 0.75% to 0.95%. The sample comprised naive CXCR3+ CD8+ T cells from blood. These receptors came from a human donor in good health. Some clones in this sample may be carry-over from other donors' samples. CDR3s include the opening cysteine and the closing phenylalanine or tryptophan.

j_call v_call cdr3_aa
TRBJ1-1 TRBV19 CASSITNWDTEAFF
TRBJ2-7 TRBV6-2/TRBV6-3 CASSYGGVPSYEQYF
TRBJ2-3 TRBV27 CASSSDGDTQYF
TRBJ1-6 TRBV28 CASSGGNSPLHF
TRBJ1-1 TRBV12-3/TRBV12-4 CARRWAFLGAEAFF
TRBJ2-7 TRBV7-8 CASSLSRTGESYEQYF
TRBJ2-2 TRBV12-3/TRBV12-4 CASSLQRSTGELFF
TRBJ2-7 TRBV19 CASSIGDISYEQYF
TRBJ2-5 TRBV29-1 CSVDANYQETQYF
TRBJ2-3 TRBV14 CASSPGTSAPDTQYF
TRBJ2-7 TRBV4-3 CASSQGRGESYEQYF
TRBJ2-2 TRBV29-1 CSVGASPRPQELFF
TRBJ2-1 TRBV25-1 CASSEYSGLADEQFF
TRBJ1-1 TRBV10-2 CASSRGLVGNTEAFF
TRBJ2-1 TRBV29-1 CSAGTGFVNEQFF
TRBJ1-4 TRBV28 CARQGGEKLFF
TRBJ2-3 TRBV3-1 CASSHLDSAGGPSRTDTQYF
TRBJ1-1 TRBV3-1 CASSQDWSGWTEAFF
TRBJ2-7 TRBV29-1 CSFTGTGVEQYF
TRBJ2-7 TRBV5-1 CASSLFGDREQYF
TRBJ2-1 TRBV6-6 CASGVSYNEQFF
TRBJ2-1 TRBV5-6 CASSLGEPRNEQFF
TRBJ2-3 TRBV4-2 CASSQVSGGPKDTQYF
TRBJ1-4 TRBV29-1 CSADWGREKLFF